This TCR beta chain originates from a study of blood T cells in healthy people across ages. Primers used in a second PCR of about 7 to 11 cycles were a sample-barcoded 5' primer and a J-beta primer mix. TCRdb called the 5' RACE reads again in MiXCR, with one record for every CDR3 protein. The table records fewer than 2,000,000 distinct CDR3 sequences, more than 35% of them present only once. This CDR3 region has 14 residues. The V and J ends lost 5 bases and 5 bases respectively, with 14 bases between them. The germline V gene has CDR1 SGHTA and CDR2 FQGTGA. The TCR originated in a human donor in good health. The chain is built from TRBV7-3 and TRBJ2-3; a possible D gene is TRBD2 (6 bases). The sample taken for sequencing was blood. The CDR3, as DNA: TGTGCCAGCAGCCCGGATGGCGGGGTAGATACGCAGTATTTT. This sequence encodes CASSPDGGVDTQYF.